These T cell receptor beta chains were read from a single sample in a study of T cell repertoires in cytomegalovirus infection. TCRdb analysed the reads with MiXCR anew, one entry per CDR3 protein. In the table there are some 900,000 distinct CDR3 sequences, roughly 33% of which are singletons. Their specific antigens are unknown. Specimen: cultured CD8+ T cells from PBMCs, collected from culture after CMV antigen stimulation. These receptors all come from a human donor in good health (CMV status not recorded). Some clones in this sample may be carry-over from other donors' samples. CDR3s include the opening cysteine and the closing phenylalanine or tryptophan. The D gene is left open where the match is weak. For some rows the clone size is stated as once, few or many, or as a class when expanded; others skip it.

v_gene	j_gene	d_gene	abundance	CDR3nt	CDR3aa
TRBV12-3/TRBV12-4	TRBJ2-5	TRBD1	.	TGTGCCAGCAGTTTCATAACAGGGGGCCCAGAGACCCAGTACTTC	CASSFITGGPETQYF
TRBV2	TRBJ1-4	.	few	TGTGCCAGCAGGGCCAACATGGAAAAACTGTTTTTT	CASRANMEKLFF
TRBV12-3/TRBV12-4	TRBJ2-2	.	few	TGTGCCAGCAGTTCACCATCCTATAACACCGGGGAGCTGTTTTTT	CASSSPSYNTGELFF
TRBV9	TRBJ2-5	TRBD2	few	TGTGCCAGCAGCGTGGGAGGGTCCCAAGAGACCCAGTACTTC	CASSVGGSQETQYF
TRBV7-9	TRBJ2-5	TRBD2	few	TGTGCCAGCAGCTTAGGCGGGACTAGCGTCCAAGAGACCCAGTACTTC	CASSLGGTSVQETQYF
TRBV7-9	TRBJ2-1	TRBD2	many	TGTGCCAGCAGCCTGACTAGCGGGATTTACAATGAGCAGTTCTTC	CASSLTSGIYNEQFF
TRBV7-9	TRBJ2-4	.	.	TGTGCCAGCAGCTTAGAACCGATGGACATTCAGTACTTC	CASSLEPMDIQYF
TRBV27	TRBJ2-1	TRBD1	.	TGTGCCACTAAGTGGCAGGGGGCGAGCAATGAGCAGTTCTTC	CATKWQGASNEQFF
TRBV7-2	TRBJ2-1	TRBD2	.	TGTGCCAGCAGAATGACTAGCGGGAAAATCAGTGAGCAGTTCTTC	CASRMTSGKISEQFF
TRBV7-8	TRBJ2-7	.	many	TGTGCCAGCAGCTTAGCGCAGGGCCTCCTCTACGAGCAGTACTTC	CASSLAQGLLYEQYF
TRBV9	TRBJ1-2	.	.	TGTGCCAGCAGCTCCAGGAAGGGCTACACCTTC	CASSSRKGYTF
TRBV20-1	TRBJ2-7	.	.	TGCAGTGCTAGATCTCCCCTGGGCAGTTACTACGAGCAGTACTTC	CSARSPLGSYYEQYF
TRBV10-3	TRBJ2-2	TRBD1	few	TGTGCCATCAGGACAGGGGCACTGAACACCGGGGAGCTGTTTTTT	CAIRTGALNTGELFF
TRBV12-3/TRBV12-4	TRBJ2-4	.	.	TGTGCCAGCAGTCGATCGGGGTCAGCCAAAAACATTCAGTACTTC	CASSRSGSAKNIQYF
TRBV7-6	TRBJ2-1	TRBD2	.	TGTGCCAGCAGCTTAGGTTTTGCGGGGGGGTACAATGAGCAGTTCTTC	CASSLGFAGGYNEQFF
TRBV7-2	TRBJ1-2	.	many	TGTGCCAGCAGCTTAGGGCAGGGCCATAACTATGGCTACACCTTC	CASSLGQGHNYGYTF
TRBV9	TRBJ1-1	.	once	TGTGCCAGCAGCGCAACGTATGGGGGGGGGCGGCTGGCTTTCTTT	CASSATYGGGRLAFF
TRBV19	TRBJ2-3	.	few	TGTGCCAGTACCCTAAGGGGGGATACAGATACGCAGTATTTT	CASTLRGDTDTQYF
TRBV19	TRBJ1-4	TRBD1	.	TGTGTCAGTAGTGGTTGGGACAGGGGGAATGAAAAACTGTTTTTT	CVSSGWDRGNEKLFF
TRBV7-2	TRBJ2-1	.	many	TGTGCCAGCAGCTCCAGAGGGGGGGCCCTCCTCCCGATCTACAATGAGCAGTTCTTC	CASSSRGGALLPIYNEQFF
TRBV6-1	TRBJ2-3	TRBD2	.	TGTGCCAGCAGTGACGGGACTAGCGGCTTCACAGATACGCAGTATTTT	CASSDGTSGFTDTQYF
TRBV5-8	TRBJ2-1	.	.	TGTGCCAGCAGATCCGGGGGAAGGTCCTACAATGAGCAGTTCTTC	CASRSGGRSYNEQFF
TRBV13	TRBJ1-1	.	.	TGTGCCAGCAGCTTATCTCAAAGGAAGTGGGATGTGGATTTCTTT	CASSLSQRKWDVDFF
TRBV6-2/TRBV6-3	TRBJ2-5	.	.	TGTGCCAGCAGTTACTCGAGCCTACAAGAGACCCAGTACTTC	CASSYSSLQETQYF
TRBV27	TRBJ1-1	.	.	TGTGCCAGCAGTTTTCCGGGCAGGACGGCTTTCTTT	CASSFPGRTAFF
TRBV7-7	TRBJ2-1	TRBD2	.	TGTGCTAGCAGCCACACTAGCGGAGGCTCCTACAATGAGCAGTTCTTC	CASSHTSGGSYNEQFF
TRBV4-1	TRBJ1-2	.	few	TGCGCCAGCAGCCAAGGCCCTTACAATGGCTACACCTTC	CASSQGPYNGYTF
TRBV10-3	TRBJ2-2	TRBD1	once	TGTGCCATCAGTGAACCGACAGGGGGAAGAACCAGGGAGCTGTTTTTT	CAISEPTGGRTRELFF
TRBV19	TRBJ1-1	.	few	TGTGCCAGTAGTATAGTGGGTGACACTGAAGCTTTCTTT	CASSIVGDTEAFF
TRBV7-6	TRBJ1-2	.	.	TGTGCCAGCAGCTCAGCAGGAGACAGTTTCTATGGCTACACCTTC	CASSSAGDSFYGYTF
TRBV27	TRBJ1-1	.	.	TGTGCCAGCAGTTTATCCTCCTCACCGGGACCGAGGAACACTGAAGCTTTCTTT	CASSLSSSPGPRNTEAFF
TRBV27	TRBJ1-5	TRBD1	few	TGTGCCAGCACCAAGACAGGGAGCAATCAGCCCCAGCATTTT	CASTKTGSNQPQHF
TRBV4-3	TRBJ1-2	.	.	TGCGCCAGCAGCCAAACAACAGGGTGGGATGGCTACACCTTC	CASSQTTGWDGYTF
TRBV7-6	TRBJ1-4	.	many	TGTGCCAGCAGCCTACTCGAGACTAATGAAAAACTGTTTTTT	CASSLLETNEKLFF
TRBV6-5	TRBJ2-7	TRBD1	.	TGTGCCAGCAGTTACTTTCAGGGGGCCGACTACGAGCAGTACTTC	CASSYFQGADYEQYF
TRBV10-3	TRBJ1-2	.	few	TGTGCCATCAGAATTTACAACCCCCGGGACAACTATGGCTACACCTTC	CAIRIYNPRDNYGYTF
TRBV19	TRBJ1-1	.	.	TGTGCCAGTAGTATGGGGGCGGGGAACACTGAAGCTTTCTTT	CASSMGAGNTEAFF
TRBV19	TRBJ1-5	.	.	TGTGCCAGTAGTGTCCAGGATGTACCGCCCCAGCATTTT	CASSVQDVPPQHF
TRBV5-4	TRBJ1-1	.	.	TGTGCCAGCAGCTTTCAGGGAGAGACTGAAGCTTTCTTT	CASSFQGETEAFF
TRBV7-6	TRBJ2-5	TRBD1	.	TGTGCCAGCAGCCCCAGGACAGGGGAGGAGGAGACCCAGTACTTC	CASSPRTGEEETQYF
TRBV7-9	TRBJ2-5	.	many	TGTGCCAGCAGCTTAGGACTCCCGGGGCGAGAGACCCAGTACTTC	CASSLGLPGRETQYF
TRBV9	TRBJ1-2	.	few	TGTGCCAGCAGCGCATCGGGGACCCTCTATGGCTACACCTTC	CASSASGTLYGYTF
TRBV7-9	TRBJ2-5	.	once	TGTGCCAGCAGCCTCCCTTCTAGCGCCATAGAGACCCAGTACTTC	CASSLPSSAIETQYF
TRBV7-6	TRBJ2-2	TRBD2	many	TGTGCCAGCAGCCACACCCTAGCGGGGGGCACCGGGGAGCTGTTTTTT	CASSHTLAGGTGELFF
TRBV12-3/TRBV12-4	TRBJ2-5	.	.	TGTGCCAGCAGTTTAGGGGGGGGCATTGGTCCGGGGACCCAGTACTTC	CASSLGGGIGPGTQYF
TRBV28	TRBJ2-5	TRBD1	.	TGTGCCAGCAGACCCACAGGGGCGCAAGAGACCCAGTACTTC	CASRPTGAQETQYF
TRBV27	TRBJ1-6	.	.	TGTGCCAGCAGTTTTGGGACAAGCGATTCACCCCTCCACTTT	CASSFGTSDSPLHF
TRBV4-3	TRBJ1-6	.	few	TGCGCCAGCAGCCACGGACAAACTTCACCCCTCCACTTT	CASSHGQTSPLHF
TRBV11-2	TRBJ1-2	.	.	TGTGCCAGCAGGGGAGGGGGGTTAAGGCGCGGCTACACCTTC	CASRGGGLRRGYTF
TRBV20-1	TRBJ1-1	.	.	TGCAGTGCTAGAGAAGGGGCACAGGGTCTATTTGAAGCTTTCTTT	CSAREGAQGLFEAFF
TRBV6-6	TRBJ1-1	.	.	TGTGCCAGCAGTTATCTGGAGGATACGGGGACAATCTTT	CASSYLEDTGTIF
TRBV6-1	TRBJ1-3	.	.	TGTGCCAGCAGTGAACGCGGGGGAGACACCATATATTTT	CASSERGGDTIYF
TRBV9	TRBJ1-6	.	.	TGTGCCAGCAGCGCTGGTGGCGAGGCCTGGAATTCACCCCTCCACTTT	CASSAGGEAWNSPLHF